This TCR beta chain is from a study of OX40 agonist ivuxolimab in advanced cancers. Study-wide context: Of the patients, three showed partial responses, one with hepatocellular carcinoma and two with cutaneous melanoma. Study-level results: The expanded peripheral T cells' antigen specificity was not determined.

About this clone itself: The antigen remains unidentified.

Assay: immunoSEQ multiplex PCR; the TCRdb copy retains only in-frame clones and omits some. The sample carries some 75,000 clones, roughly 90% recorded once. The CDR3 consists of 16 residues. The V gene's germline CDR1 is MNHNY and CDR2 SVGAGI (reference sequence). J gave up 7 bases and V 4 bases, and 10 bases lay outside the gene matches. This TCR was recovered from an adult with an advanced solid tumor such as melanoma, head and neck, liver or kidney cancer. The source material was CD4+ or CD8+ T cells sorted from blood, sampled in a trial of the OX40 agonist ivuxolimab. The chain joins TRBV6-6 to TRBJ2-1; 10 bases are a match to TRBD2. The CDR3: CASSSPGAGGRNEQFF. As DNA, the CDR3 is TGTGCCAGCAGTTCCCCCGGAGCGGGGGGGCGAAATGAGCAGTTCTTC.